The clone carrying this T cell receptor (beta chain) was counted a few times. Its antigen remains unidentified. The source of the sample is a study of T-cell memory formation after mild COVID-19. Study-level findings and limits: Pre-infection memory held some responding clones, suggesting pre-existing cross-reactive T cells responded. Unconfirmed was the SARS-CoV-2 specificity of second-wave clones that peaked on day 37.

Via MiXCR, TCRdb re-called the 5' RACE reads, giving one row per CDR3 protein. The profile shows under 110,000 distinct CDR3 sequences, over 15% of them singletons. The CDR3 spans 14 residues. V dropped 4 bases and J dropped 5; count of bases not matched to a gene: 3. The germline V gene encodes CDR1 SGHRS and CDR2 YFSETQ. Source material: PBMCs or a T cell subset sorted from them (not recorded which). This receptor was obtained from an adult woman who had mild COVID-19 (a few samples of this study predate the infection). Cell type and time point are not known. This chain connects TRBV5-1 to TRBJ2-5; 12 bases match TRBD1. Here the CDR3 reads CASSPGQGAETQYF. The CDR3 DNA sequence: TGCGCCAGCAGCCCGGGACAGGGGGCCGAGACCCAGTACTTC.